These 22 T cell receptor beta chains were sequenced from one sample in a study of CD8 T cells in ankylosing spondylitis (dated by TCRdb to the late 2010s). The library was obtained by 5' RACE. The run used an Illumina HiSeq 2500. TCRdb applied fastp at Q25 and MiXCR to the public reads, then kept only in-frame beta chains. Entries that share a CDR3 protein sequence are merged under the most common genes and DNA. Counted in this sample were some 130,000 distinct CDR3 sequences; around 7.9% of them appeared once. Clones ranked in the top ten supply around 11% of the sample. Sequences were obtained from blood, either unsorted or a sorted T cell fraction (not recorded which). The source of these receptors is a female donor with ankylosing spondylitis or in good health (not recorded which).

This clonotype was counted ten times or more. The chain employs TRBV4-1 and TRBJ2-3; possible D gene TRBD2, 6 bases. CDR3 length: 15 amino acids. CDR1 is MGHRA, CDR2 YSYEKL, per germline. V gave up 3 bases and J gave up 2 bases, with 12 bases separating them. The CDR3 DNA reads as TGCGCCAGCAGCCAGGGACTGCCGATCACAGATACGCAGTATTTT. Amino acids: CASSQGLPITDTQYF.

This clonotype came up many times. The V and J genes are TRBV4-2 and TRBJ1-2, with TRBD1 matching over 7 bases. V was pared by 3 bases and J by 5 bases, with 6 bases of the junction left unmatched. CDR1 is LGHNA, CDR2 YNFKEQ, per germline. The CDR3 has 14 amino acids. The CDR3 DNA reads as TGTGCCAGCAGCCAGGGGACACAGGGGTATGGCTACACCTTC. This codes for CASSQGTQGYGYTF.

This clonotype has ten or more counts. The chain has TRBV5-1 and TRBJ2-7; a weak D match, TRBD1 (6 bases). Germline V gene lookup returns CDR1 SGHRS and CDR2 YFSETQ. V was shortened by 5 bases and J by 3 bases, with 15 bases between the two germline ends. The length of the CDR3 is 14 residues. The CDR3 here is CASSLGTLSYEQYF. The CDR3 coding sequence is TGCGCCAGCAGTTTAGGGACACTCAGCTACGAGCAGTACTTC.

This clonotype was counted ten times or more. The rearrangement uses TRBV6-2 or TRBV6-3 and TRBJ2-1; 7 bases map to TRBD2. The CDR3 covers 15 residues. The V and J ends lost 4 bases and 6 bases, in that order; junction bases with no gene match: 9. Germline lookup yields CDR1 MNHEY and CDR2 SVGEGT. CDR3 DNA: TGTGCCAGCAGTTTACCGGGACTACCCCTCAATGAGCAGTTCTTC. Residues: CASSLPGLPLNEQFF.

This clonotype was picked up many times. The chain links TRBV5-1 to TRBJ2-7; no clear D. The CDR3 contains 13 residues. Germline V CDR1 and CDR2: SGHRS, YFSETQ. V gave up 1 base and J gave up 3 bases, with 8 bases separating them. CDR3: CASSLNQYYEQYF. The CDR3 nucleotides are TGCGCCAGCAGCTTGAACCAATACTACGAGCAGTACTTC.

This clonotype was counted many times. The chain joins TRBV13 to TRBJ1-1, with TRBD1 matching 10 bases. The CDR3 sequence is 19 residues long. The trim removed 5 bases at V and 1 base at J, leaving 16 bases unmatched. CDR1 is PRHDT, CDR2 FYEKMQ, per germline (reference sequence). CDR3 sequence (DNA): TGTGCCAGCAGCCCCCCCGACAGGGGGCGTGGGGGGGCGAACACTGAAGCTTTCTTT. It yields the protein CASSPPDRGRGGANTEAFF.

This clonotype showed up many times. The rearrangement links TRBV4-1 to TRBJ1-6; D may be TRBD1 (5 bases). Per germline, CDR1 MGHRA and CDR2 YSYEKL. The CDR3 has 15 amino acids. V lost 2 bases, J lost 5 bases, and 10 bases lay in between. CDR3 amino acids: CASSQHPGNNSPLHF. CDR3 nucleotides: TGCGCCAGCAGCCAACATCCAGGGAATAATTCACCCCTCCACTTT.

This clonotype was observed many times. The chain combines TRBV20-1 with TRBJ2-1, with D possibly called TRBD1 or TRBD2 (6 bases each). Germline V gives CDR1 DFQATT, CDR2 SNEGSKA (reference sequence). The CDR3 is 13 amino acids. Trimming took 4 bases from V and 5 from J, leaving 12 bases between them. Written as DNA, the CDR3 is TGCAGTGCTACAGGGGCGGGACACAATGAGCAGTTCTTC. Residues: CSATGAGHNEQFF.

This clonotype was picked up many times. V gene TRBV10-3 combines with J gene TRBJ1-1; possible D gene TRBD1, 5 bases. From germline, CDR1 is ENHRY and CDR2 SYGVKD. V was cut by 0 bases and J by 0 bases, with 11 bases left in between. The CDR3 spans 16 residues. CDR3 residues: CAISESIQGLNTEAFF. The CDR3, as DNA: TGTGCCATCAGTGAGTCGATCCAGGGCCTGAACACTGAAGCTTTCTTT.

Ten or more counts support this clonotype. The V call is TRBV20-1, the J call TRBJ1-2; D is unresolved. Trimming took off 0 bases at V and 4 bases at J, with 12 bases between the two ends. Germline CDR1 DFQATT, CDR2 SNEGSKA (reference sequence). This CDR3 has 14 amino acids. Here the CDR3 DNA reads TGCAGTGCTAGAGATGGCTTACTTGTCTATGGCTACACCTTC. Translating gives CSARDGLLVYGYTF.

The sample holds many counts of this clonotype. The genes are TRBV24-1 and TRBJ1-5, with 7 bases lining up with TRBD1. Germline V lookup: CDR1 KGHDR, CDR2 SFDVKD. The CDR3 length is 15 residues. The V segment lost 4 bases and the J segment 2 bases; nucleotides outside the gene matches: 4. This chain's CDR3 is CATSDNDRGNQPQHF. The DNA of the CDR3 is TGTGCCACCAGTGACAATGACAGGGGCAATCAGCCCCAGCATTTT.

This clonotype occurred many times. The chain links TRBV6-2 or TRBV6-3 to TRBJ2-1, with D perhaps matching TRBD1 or TRBD2 (5 bases each). V gave up 8 bases and J gave up 4 bases, with 21 bases separating them. Germline V lookup: CDR1 MNHEY, CDR2 SVGEGT. The CDR3 contains 16 residues. The CDR3 protein is CASLLGTGRGYNEQFF. The CDR3 nucleotides read TGTGCCAGCCTACTGGGGACGGGGCGAGGATACAATGAGCAGTTCTTC.

The V and J genes are TRBV4-1 and TRBJ1-2; D unresolved. Germline V gene sequence: CDR1 MGHRA, CDR2 YSYEKL. The CDR3 is made up of 16 amino acids. Deletions cut 1 base from V and 2 bases from J, with 14 bases between. CDR3 sequence: CASSQVPQRRNYGYTF. CDR3 nucleotides: TGCGCCAGCAGCCAAGTGCCCCAACGCCGAAACTATGGCTACACCTTC.

This clonotype has at least ten counts. V usage is TRBV9 and J usage is TRBJ2-7; 10 positions agree with TRBD1. V shed 4 bases, J shed 7 bases, and the junction held 11 bases outside the gene matches. CDR1 and CDR2 (germline): SGDLS, YYNGEE. This CDR3 has 15 amino acids. The CDR3 here is CASSLSDRGIDEQYF. The CDR3 DNA is TGTGCCAGCAGCCTGTCGGACAGGGGGATTGATGAGCAGTACTTC.

For the CDR3, the DNA is TGTGCCAGCAGCTTAACTAGCGTCACAGATACGCAGTATTTT. It is translated as CASSLTSVTDTQYF. The chain combines TRBV7-2 with TRBJ2-3; 7 positions agree with TRBD2. CDR1 SGHTA and CDR2 FQGNSA come from the germline V gene. This CDR3 spans 14 amino acids. V lost 2 bases to trimming and J lost 2 bases; unmatched junction nucleotides: 1. Variable domain in full (rest from reference TRBV7-2 and TRBJ2-3): GAGVSQSPSNKVTEKGKDVELRCDPISGHTALYWYRQSLGQGLEFLIYFQGNSAPDKSGLPSDRFSAERTGGSVSTLTIQRTQQEDSAVYLCASSLTSVTDTQYFGPGTRLTVL.

This clonotype was counted ten times or more. A read error may account for a junction end that differs from germline. The chain has TRBV20-1 and TRBJ2-5; TRBD2 agrees at 7 bases. The germline V gene encodes CDR1 DFQATT and CDR2 SNEGSKA (reference sequence). The CDR3 has 15 residues. The CDR3 bases are TGCAGTGCTAGAGACGGGGGGACTCCTCAAGAAACCCAGTACTTC. As protein: CSARDGGTPQETQYF.

The DNA of the CDR3 is TGTGCCAGCAGCTTATCTCGGGTCAGGGGAAACGAGCAGTACTTC. Its protein is CASSLSRVRGNEQYF. The V gene is TRBV7-9, the J gene TRBJ2-7; weak D call: TRBD1 (6 bases). V was trimmed by 2 bases and J by 5 bases, leaving 16 bases between them. This CDR3 has 15 residues. Germline CDR1 is SEHNR and CDR2 is FQNEAQ (reference sequence).

The chain joins TRBV18 to TRBJ2-1, with TRBD1 matching over 7 bases. J was trimmed by 1 base and V by 3 bases; bases with no gene match: 6. Germline assignment: CDR1 KGHSH and CDR2 LQKENI. The CDR3 is made up of 16 amino acids. CDR3 region: CASSPRQGGSYNEQFF. As DNA, the CDR3 is TGTGCCAGCTCACCTCGACAGGGTGGATCCTACAATGAGCAGTTCTTC.

This clonotype was picked up many times. The chain joins TRBV11-1 to TRBJ2-2; D possibly uses TRBD1 or TRBD2 (5 bases each). Trimming pared 2 bases from V and 2 bases from J, leaving 15 bases between. This CDR3 has 17 residues. Per germline, CDR1 SGHAT and CDR2 FQDESV (reference sequence). CDR3 amino acids: CASSLYGRGPNTGELFF. CDR3 coding DNA: TGTGCCAGCAGCTTATACGGAAGGGGACCAAACACCGGGGAGCTGTTTTTT.

This clonotype was recorded at least ten times. The J gene is TRBJ1-4, the V gene TRBV15, with 7 bases fitting TRBD1. The junction had 8 bases not matched to a gene; V was cut back by 0 bases and J by 1 base. CDR1 is LNHNV, CDR2 YYDKDF, per germline (reference sequence). The length of the CDR3 is 18 residues. The CDR3 region is CATSREIWRGRTNEKLFF. The CDR3 DNA follows: TGTGCCACCAGCAGAGAGATTTGGAGGGGGCGAACTAATGAAAAACTGTTTTTT.

This clonotype has ten or more counts. The chain uses TRBV7-2 and TRBJ1-2, with 9 bases aligning to TRBD1. With V trimmed by 0 bases and J by 6 bases, 2 bases remained unmatched. Germline V gene lookup returns CDR1 SGHTA and CDR2 FQGNSA. The CDR3 length is 14 residues. CDR3 DNA sequence: TGTGCCAGCAGCTTAGCTCGGACAGGGGATGGCTACACCTTC. Translating gives CASSLARTGDGYTF.

Ten or more counts support this clonotype. This chain uses TRBV5-1 with TRBJ1-1; D is perhaps TRBD1 (5 bases). The CDR3 contains 16 residues. V was shortened by 4 bases and J by 1 base, with 17 bases between the two germline ends. CDR1 and CDR2 from the germline V gene are SGHRS and YFSETQ. CDR3 region: CASSARRGSGNTEAFF. CDR3 sequence (DNA): TGCGCCAGCAGCGCGCGGAGGGGCTCGGGGAACACTGAAGCTTTCTTT.